The following is a T cell receptor beta chain sequence with its context. The data derive from a study of patients and donors after allogeneic stem cell transplantation. Each CDR3 protein gets one entry after TCRdb re-called the RT-PCR reads with MiXCR. The table has fewer than 200,000 distinct CDR3 sequences, approximately 28% seen once. The CDR3 is 17 amino acids. The V and J ends lost 0 bases and 4 bases respectively, with 16 bases between them. Germline V gene data show CDR1 as KGHSH and CDR2 as LQKENI. The TCR originated in a human donor who was either an allogeneic HSCT recipient or a stem cell or donor lymphocyte infusion donor (not recorded which). It is not recorded whose cells these are; they may come from a transplant donor. This rearrangement joins TRBV18 to TRBJ2-1; the D gene could be TRBD1 or TRBD2 (5 bases each). Specimen: blood, either unsorted or a sorted T cell fraction (not recorded which). The chain's CDR3 is CASSPPDRDGIYNEQFF. CDR3 nucleotide sequence: TGTGCCAGCTCACCACCGGATAGGGACGGAATTTACAATGAGCAGTTCTTC.